This TCR beta chain appears in the sequencing data of a study of blood T cells in healthy people across ages (dated by TCRdb to about 2015). Looking at the study overall: Template switching captured roughly one uniquely barcoded TCR beta cDNA molecule per two T cells in model experiments. To track age-related changes in TCR beta repertoire diversity, the study relied on deep sequencing normalized with unique cDNA molecular identifiers. The donors were divided into four age groups: young (average about 16 years), middle-aged (approximately 39), aged (approximately 62) and long-lived (82). To avoid experimental bias, donors of different ages were randomly spread across the sequencing lanes. Two additional independent replicas of 1 million unique cDNA reads from the same blood draw were analyzed for two donors (one aged 18 to 30 and one aged 80 or older).

This clonotype was observed many times. No antigen is known for it. No much larger clone is present one base from it, and per-base qualities are unavailable. Summary of the overall study and its limitations: Since profiling was done on bulk unsorted PBMCs, naive and antigen-experienced compartments could not be conclusively compared. Observed TCR beta diversity correlated strongly with the percentage of naive T cells measured by flow cytometry. Compared with the aged group, more naive CD4+ T cells, fewer expanded clones and increased TCR diversity were shown by the long-lived group, suggesting age selection. Observed TCR beta diversity per million T cells fell roughly linearly with age, and a significant reduction was already apparent by age around 44. The CMV infection status of donors was not known, potentially confounding age-related changes in expanded clonotypes. Estimates of total diversity based on one million sequenced T cells were regarded as lower bounds and as underestimates.

The germline V gene (reference sequence) supplies CDR1 DFQATT and CDR2 SNEGSKA. V and J are trimmed by 3 bases and 10 bases, and the gene matches miss 3 bases of the junction. From the cysteine through the phenylalanine, the CDR3 covers 12 amino acids. Of the read, only the CDR3 DNA is kept; its 36 bases are in frame from base 1. Library creation used 5' RACE. Sequencing was carried out with an Illumina HiSeq 2500. A second PCR of about 6 to 11 cycles was performed with a sample-barcoded 5' primer and a J-beta primer mix. A unique molecular identifier was introduced onto each TCR beta cDNA molecule by a template-switch 5' adaptor carrying 12 random nucleotides. At least 2.5 million CDR3-containing paired-end reads were obtained from each sample. All of the RNA was converted into first-strand cDNA using the Mint cDNA synthesis kit, with a TRBC-specific oligonucleotide serving as the primer. All cDNA was treated with uracil-DNA glycosylase and then went through a first 18-cycle PCR with the universal primers M1SS and BC2_uni_R. Concerning the study's data processing: Each sample was normalized by randomly selecting 1 million high-quality reads, each carrying a distinct molecular identifier. Instead of being binned into consensus sequences, reads with shared molecular identifiers were discarded. MiTCR, set to a Q25 quality threshold and the strictest error-elimination algorithm, was used for CDR3 identification, clonotype clustering and error correction. A nonparametric unseen species model using Euler transformation provided a lower-bound estimate of total TCR beta diversity. Using fastp trimming at Q25 and MiXCR clonotype assembly, TCRdb reanalyzed the public sequencing data and kept in-frame beta chains. Every distinct CDR3 protein forms one entry, paired with its most common genes and DNA. The V and J calls were determined by TCRdb, not by the authors. The sample has 550,000 to 650,000 distinct CDR3 sequences on record, roughly 30% of them singletons. The biggest ten clones account for around a sixth of the sample.

Donors were 39 systemically healthy Caucasian individuals from Russia aged about 6 to 100 years. About 9.8 milliliters of peripheral blood were drawn from each donor into EDTA-treated Vacutainer tubes. Ficoll-Paque density-gradient centrifugation was used to isolate PBMCs, with at least 6 million per sample. Trizol reagent was used to extract total RNA from PBMCs, with at least 6 micrograms per sample. The percentages of naive CD45RAhigh/CD27high T cells were determined by flow cytometry on a PBMC aliquot from every donor. The chain employs TRBV20-1 and TRBJ1-6, with 7 central nucleotides matching TRBD1. This TCR derives from a woman older than 75 in good health. What was sequenced was blood. The nucleotides are TGCAGTGCTAGTACAGGGGACTCACCCCTCCACTTT. It specifies CSASTGDSPLHF.